The 3 T cell receptor beta chains below come from one sample, sequenced in a study of tumor and adjacent non-tumor tissue in lung cancer. A modified ARM-PCR protocol with three rounds of nested PCR amplified TCRbeta. TCRdb recomputed calls from the multiplex PCR reads with MiXCR, one row per CDR3 protein. The table records 80,000 to 130,000 distinct CDR3 sequences, around three fifths of them present only once. RNA was extracted from bulk tissue without any cell sorting. Distant lung tissue was collected more than 3 cm away from the tumor edge. Sequencing input: distant non-tumor lung tissue. All receptors come from a man aged 30 to 45 with non-small cell lung cancer.

This chain joins TRBV11-3 and TRBJ2-7; D is undetermined. The V gene's germline CDR1 is SGHNT and CDR2 YENEEA. The germline V and J ends were trimmed by 6 bases and 9 bases, with 24 bases remaining between them. The CDR3 runs to 15 residues. CDR3 sequence: CASSSTITEYEWQYF. The CDR3 bases are TGTGCCAGCAGTTCAACGATTACAGAATACGAGTGGCAGTACTTC. Based on the CDR3 plus reference TRBV11-3 and TRBJ2-7, the full variable domain is EAGVVQSPRYKIIEKKQPVAFWCNPISGHNTLYWYLQNLGQGPELLIRYENEEAVDDSQLPKDRFSAERLKGVDSTLKIQPAELGDSAVYLCASSSTITEYEWQYFGPGTRLTVT.

The chain links TRBV11-2 to TRBJ1-1, with a weak D call TRBD1 (6 bases). Germline V gene data show CDR1 as SGHAT and CDR2 as FQNNGV. The CDR3 loop spans 15 amino acids. The germline V and J ends were trimmed by 7 bases and 0 bases, with 15 bases remaining between them. The CDR3 reads CASNFQGRVNTEAFF. The CDR3, as DNA: TGTGCCAGCAACTTCCAGGGGCGGGTGAACACTGAAGCTTTCTTT.

V and J are TRBV11-1 and TRBJ2-7; 9 bases are shared with TRBD1. The CDR3 covers 14 residues. Germline CDR1 SGHAT, CDR2 FQDESV (reference sequence). CDR3 bases: TGTATCAGCAGCCTTACAGGGGGCAACTACGAGCAGTACTTC. Translation gives CISSLTGGNYEQYF.